The subject of this entry is one T cell receptor beta chain. The CDR3 extends over 14 amino acids. The V and J ends lost 1 base and 3 bases respectively, with 9 bases between them. Germline V lookup: CDR1 SGHTA, CDR2 FQGNSA. The source of the sample is a study of blood T cells in healthy people across ages. A second about 6 to 12 cycle PCR used barcoded and J-beta primers. TCRdb reprocessed the 5' RACE reads with MiXCR, giving one entry per CDR3 protein. The profile shows hundreds of thousands of distinct CDR3 sequences, more than 25% of them singletons. The chain links TRBV7-2 to TRBJ1-2; D call uncertain. What was sequenced was blood. This clonotype was obtained from a woman at least 80 years old in good health. The CDR3 loop is CASSLDLIDYGYTF. CDR3 nucleotide sequence: TGTGCCAGCAGCTTAGATCTGATTGACTATGGCTACACCTTC.